The 11 T cell receptor beta chains below come from one sample, sequenced in a study of cytomegalovirus exposure and HLA in healthy donors. Primers: 60 Vbeta forward and 13 Jbeta reverse. Libraries were prepared by immunoSEQ multiplex PCR; TCRdb keeps only in-frame clonotypes and omits some of them. The top ten hold just over 2% of the sample, which has about 170,000 clones, roughly four fifths seen once. Material for sequencing was PBMCs. The receptors here all came from a woman in her twenties or thirties in good health and CMV-seropositive.

The V call is TRBV6-5, the J call TRBJ2-5; tentatively, D is TRBD2 (5 bases). The CDR3 sequence is 14 residues long. Germline assignment: CDR1 MNHEY and CDR2 SVGAGI. Trimming took 6 bases from V and 4 from J, leaving 15 bases between them. This chain's CDR3 is CASSLRGLGETQYF. The CDR3 bases are TGTGCCAGCAGCCTTCGGGGTTTAGGAGAGACCCAGTACTTC.

V is TRBV6-6 and J is TRBJ1-5; no clear D gene. Germline CDR1 is MNHNY and CDR2 is SVGAGI (reference sequence). The CDR3 extends over 15 amino acids. V was cut by 2 bases and J by 5 bases, with 13 bases left in between. CDR3 in amino acids: CASSYGFGVDQPQHF. CDR3 sequence (DNA): TGTGCCAGCAGTTACGGGTTCGGGGTTGATCAGCCCCAGCATTTT.

This clone showed up just once. The chain combines TRBV5-1 with TRBJ1-1, with TRBD1 as a possible D gene (6 bases). CDR1 and CDR2 (germline): SGHRS, YFSETQ. The CDR3 runs to 14 residues. The V gene lost 7 bases and the J gene lost 1 base, with 14 bases spanning the gap. Here the CDR3 DNA reads TGCGCCAGCCACCAGGGGCCAGGGAACACTGAAGCTTTCTTT. Amino acids: CASHQGPGNTEAFF.

V and J are TRBV7-6 and TRBJ1-4, with D maybe TRBD1 (6 bases). V dropped 2 bases and J dropped 8 bases, with 15 bases sitting between them. The CDR3 loop spans 15 amino acids. Germline assignment: CDR1 SGHVS and CDR2 FNYEAQ. CDR3 region: CASSLSAGVGEKLFF. For the CDR3, the DNA is TGTGCCAGCAGCTTATCAGCAGGGGTAGGGGAAAAACTGTTTTTT.

This clone is a singleton in its sample. Written as DNA, the CDR3 is TGTGCCAGCAGCCGGACAGGGTATCATGGCTACACCTTC. Its translation is CASSRTGYHGYTF. The chain links TRBV14 to TRBJ1-2, with TRBD1 identical over 8 bases. V lost 4 bases to trimming and J lost 6 bases; unmatched junction nucleotides: 4. CDR1 and CDR2 from the germline V gene are SGHDN and FVKESK. The CDR3 extends over 13 amino acids.

There are a few counts of this clone. The chain employs TRBV2 and TRBJ2-2; 11 bases are shared with TRBD1. The CDR3 totals 15 residues. J lost 5 bases, V lost 6 bases, and 5 bases had no gene match. Germline V gives CDR1 SNHLY, CDR2 FYNNEI. The DNA of the CDR3 is TGTGCCAGCAGCGGGACAGGGGGGTTTACCGGGGAGCTGTTTTTT. This gives the protein CASSGTGGFTGELFF.

V usage is TRBV28 and J usage is TRBJ1-2, with TRBD1 matching over 10 bases. There are 15 residues in the CDR3. Germline values: CDR1 MDHEN, CDR2 SYDVKM. The V and J ends lost 9 bases and 6 bases, in that order; junction bases with no gene match: 13. The CDR3, as DNA: TGTGCCAGTATACTAGGGACAGGGGCTGGGAATGGCTACACCTTC. As protein: CASILGTGAGNGYTF.

In this sample, this clone turned up a few times. The chain is built from TRBV15 and TRBJ2-6, with 8 bases that match TRBD1. Germline CDR1 LNHNV, CDR2 YYDKDF (reference sequence). The CDR3 extends over 17 amino acids. With V trimmed by 5 bases and J by 1 base, 7 bases remained unmatched. DNA for the CDR3: TGTGCCACCAGCCCAGGACAGGGCCATTCTGGGGCCAACGTCCTGACTTTC. It yields the protein CATSPGQGHSGANVLTF.

The chain carries TRBV28 and TRBJ1-2; 7 bases align to TRBD1. Germline V gene data show CDR1 as MDHEN and CDR2 as SYDVKM. V dropped 5 bases and J dropped 4; count of bases not matched to a gene: 4. The length of the CDR3 is 13 residues. This chain's CDR3 is CASSRQGLYGYTF. In DNA form, the CDR3 reads TGTGCCAGCAGTCGACAGGGACTCTATGGCTACACCTTC.

V is TRBV5-6 and J is TRBJ2-1; D possibly corresponds to TRBD1 (6 bases). CDR3 length: 15 amino acids. V lost 4 bases, J lost 2 bases, and 13 bases lay in between. Germline loops: CDR1 SGHDT, CDR2 YYEEEE. Written as DNA, the CDR3 is TGTGCCAGCAGCGGGACGCACAGGGCCTACAATGAGCAGTTCTTC. This sequence encodes CASSGTHRAYNEQFF.

The rearrangement links TRBV6-1 to TRBJ2-3; TRBD2 aligns across 7 bases. With 10 bases clipped from V and 8 bases from J, the junction kept 3 bases outside the gene matches. Germline V gene data show CDR1 as MNHNS and CDR2 as SASEGT. CDR3 length: 10 residues. Written as DNA, the CDR3 is TGTGCCACCCGGGGGGTTACGCAGTATTTT. Its protein product is CATRGVTQYF.